The sequence of this TCR beta chain was determined in a study of immune evolution from preneoplasia to lung adenocarcinoma. General observations from the study: From normal lung to invasive adenocarcinoma, top clone frequencies appeared to decrease.

In regard to this clone: Its antigen is as yet unknown.

Patient tissue came from resections in Japan or China, 2014–2017. Two lung cancer pathologists independently confirmed each histologic diagnosis. Premalignant or tumor cells were enriched by macro-dissection after pathologic assessment. The assay was immunoSEQ multiplex PCR, and TCRdb's table has in-frame clones only and misses some. This table holds about 10,000 clones, 60% to 85% found once. V lost 4 bases and J lost 7, with 11 bases in between. Germline V CDR1 and CDR2: SEHNR, FQNEAQ (reference sequence). The CDR3 is 12 amino acids. The chain uses TRBV7-9 and TRBJ2-7, with no clear D. The clonotype was recovered from a person aged 65-85 years with lung adenocarcinoma. Some clones in this sample may be carry-over from other donors' samples. The specimen sequenced was FFPE minimally invasive lung adenocarcinoma tissue. This chain's CDR3 is CASSSVGREQYF. The CDR3 DNA reads as TGTGCCAGCAGCTCCGTAGGTCGGGAGCAGTACTTC. The whole variable domain, filled in from reference TRBV7-9 and TRBJ2-7, reads DTGVSQNPRHKITKRGQNVTFRCDPISEHNRLYWYRQTLGQGPEFLTYFQNEAQLEKSRLLSDRFSAERPKGSFSTLEIQRTEQGDSAMYLCASSSVGREQYFGPGTRLTVT.